This TCR beta chain stems from a study of beta chain features in type 1 diabetes. Study results and caveats: Although PCR might favor shorter templates, it would do so equally in patients and controls. A moderate, significant TCRB CDR3 shortening appeared in type 1 diabetes across four CD4+ subsets.

Sorting with CD45RO/CCR7/CD25/CD127/CD95/CD27 yielded naive, central memory, regulatory and stem-like memory CD4+ cells. Remarks on this clone: Its antigen is currently unknown.

CDR3 length equals 14 residues. Between the trimmed V and J ends, which lost 10 bases and 0 bases, there was a span of 13 bases. Germline V lookup: CDR1 MNHEY, CDR2 SVGAGI. Sequencing targeted expressed TCRB transcripts, as all isolated RNA had been reverse transcribed. Sequenced by immunoSEQ multiplex PCR; TCRdb stores in-frame clones only, minus some. Among a few hundred thousand clones listed, 10% to 15% were seen once. V and J are TRBV6-5 and TRBJ2-4, with D possibly TRBD1 on 6 matching bases. The sequenced material came from naive CD4+ T cells from blood. The receptor comes from a woman aged 18-29 years with type 1 diabetes. DNA for the CDR3: TGTGCCACCCGGGCGGACAGAGCCAAAAACATTCAGTACTTC. Its protein product is CATRADRAKNIQYF.